A selection of T cell receptor beta chains follows, all from one sample in a study of CD8 T cells in ankylosing spondylitis. TCRdb reanalysed the 5' RACE reads using MiXCR and keeps one entry per CDR3 protein. The sample includes approximately 540,000 distinct CDR3 sequences, about 12% seen only once; the top ten take about 6.5%. The sequenced sample consisted of blood, either unsorted or a sorted T cell fraction (not recorded which). These receptors all come from a male donor with ankylosing spondylitis. CDR3s include the opening cysteine and the closing phenylalanine or tryptophan. The D gene is left open where the match is weak. Size is omitted from some rows. Given values are once, few, many or a class for expanded clones.

V	J	D	size	CDR3	DNA
TRBV7-6	TRBJ1-5	.	few	CASSRGRGRDQPQHF	TGTGCCAGCAGCCGCGGACGGGGCAGGGATCAGCCCCAGCATTTT
TRBV15	TRBJ2-1	TRBD2	.	CATSRELAGAYNEQFF	TGTGCCACCAGCAGAGAGCTAGCGGGAGCCTACAATGAGCAGTTCTTC
TRBV6-5	TRBJ2-1	TRBD2	many	CASSYSASGANEQFF	TGTGCCAGCAGTTACTCGGCTAGCGGGGCCAATGAGCAGTTCTTC
TRBV11-3	TRBJ1-2	.	few	CASSLGRSNYGYTF	TGTGCCAGCAGCTTGGGCAGGAGCAACTATGGCTACACCTTC
TRBV7-6	TRBJ2-5	TRBD2	many	CASSQLAGRETQYF	TGTGCCAGCAGCCAACTAGCGGGGCGGGAGACCCAGTACTTC
TRBV21-1	TRBJ2-1	.	few	CASSWPYREQFF	TGTGCCAGCAGTTGGCCGTACCGTGAGCAGTTCTTC
TRBV4-2	TRBJ1-2	TRBD1	many	CASSRSTGTGEYGYTF	TGTGCCAGCAGCCGCTCGACCGGGACAGGGGAGTATGGCTACACCTTC
TRBV3-1	TRBJ2-7	.	.	CASSQEVGGTYEQYF	TGTGCCAGCAGCCAAGAGGTGGGAGGTACCTACGAGCAGTACTTC
TRBV5-1	TRBJ1-2	.	.	CASSPLKDTNYGYTF	TGCGCCAGCAGCCCCCTAAAGGACACTAACTATGGCTACACCTTC
TRBV20-1	TRBJ1-5	TRBD1	many	CSAQTQGNQPQHF	TGCAGTGCTCAAACACAGGGGAATCAGCCCCAGCATTTT
TRBV27	TRBJ2-2	TRBD1	many	CASSTHRGTGELFF	TGTGCCAGCAGTACACACAGGGGAACCGGGGAGCTGTTTTTT
TRBV27	TRBJ2-5	TRBD1	.	CASSSGTGWETQYF	TGTGCCAGCAGTTCCGGGACAGGGTGGGAGACCCAGTACTTC
TRBV11-3	TRBJ1-1	.	.	CASSLDGGRRNTEAFF	TGTGCCAGCAGCTTAGATGGCGGGCGACGGAACACTGAAGCTTTCTTT
TRBV11-3	TRBJ2-1	.	.	CASSLVGGLNEQFF	TGTGCCAGCAGCTTAGTGGGGGGCCTCAATGAGCAGTTCTTC
TRBV7-9	TRBJ1-3	.	few	CASSRDRSGNTIYF	TGTGCCAGCAGCAGGGACCGTTCTGGAAACACCATATATTTT
TRBV29-1	TRBJ2-3	.	few	CSGSIDTQYF	TGCAGCGGTAGTATAGATACGCAGTATTTT
TRBV30	TRBJ2-3	.	.	CASDEDTQYF	TGTGCCTCCGATGAAGATACGCAGTATTTT
TRBV20-1	TRBJ2-3	.	.	CSARGFSSDTQYF	TGCAGTGCTAGGGGTTTCTCATCGGATACGCAGTATTTT
TRBV4-1	TRBJ1-1	.	once	CASSQGGWDTPGTEAFF	TGCGCCAGCAGCCAAGGGGGTTGGGACACCCCGGGGACTGAAGCTTTCTTT
TRBV7-9	TRBJ2-1	.	many	CASSSVTLSYNEQFF	TGTGCCAGCAGCTCGGTGACATTGAGCTACAATGAGCAGTTCTTC
TRBV5-1	TRBJ2-5	.	many	CASTIYPGPQETQYF	TGCGCCAGCACCATCTACCCGGGTCCCCAAGAGACCCAGTACTTC
TRBV12-3/TRBV12-4	TRBJ2-7	.	few	CASSKRWWEQYF	TGTGCCAGCAGTAAAAGATGGTGGGAGCAGTACTTC
TRBV6-1	TRBJ2-1	.	.	CASTTLDRYNEQFF	TGTGCCAGCACTACACTGGACCGTTACAATGAGCAGTTCTTC
TRBV10-3	TRBJ2-3	.	few	CATEGGYTDTQYF	TGTGCCACCGAGGGCGGGTACACAGATACGCAGTATTTT
TRBV10-1	TRBJ2-1	TRBD2	.	CASSGLAGVDNEQFF	TGCGCCAGCAGCGGACTAGCCGGAGTCGACAATGAGCAGTTCTTC
TRBV3-1	TRBJ2-5	.	.	CASSQGAGTSQETQYF	TGTGCCAGCAGCCAAGGGGCCGGGACCTCCCAAGAGACCCAGTACTTC
TRBV12-3/TRBV12-4	TRBJ1-1	.	many	CASSFSRGGGTEAFF	TGTGCCAGCAGTTTTTCTCGAGGAGGGGGCACTGAAGCTTTCTTT
TRBV14	TRBJ1-1	.	many	CASSPQMNTEAFF	TGTGCCAGCAGCCCCCAGATGAACACTGAAGCTTTCTTT
TRBV11-1	TRBJ2-5	TRBD1	.	CASSSPGQGLRMETQYF	TGTGCCAGCAGCTCCCCGGGACAGGGGCTTCGGATGGAGACCCAGTACTTC
TRBV21-1	TRBJ1-1	.	.	CASSKGHHGSEAFF	TGTGCCAGCAGCAAAGGACATCATGGCTCTGAAGCTTTCTTT
TRBV4-2	TRBJ1-4	TRBD1	few	CASSPDGTGVGEKLFF	TGTGCCAGCAGCCCCGACGGAACAGGGGTGGGGGAAAAACTGTTTTTT
TRBV12-3/TRBV12-4	TRBJ2-5	.	.	CASSLGSEVETQYF	TGTGCCAGCAGTTTAGGGTCCGAGGTAGAGACCCAGTACTTC
TRBV5-1	TRBJ1-6	TRBD1	few	CASSPDGTGHSPLHF	TGCGCCAGCAGCCCAGACGGGACAGGGCATTCACCCCTCCACTTT
TRBV20-1	TRBJ2-3	TRBD2	many	CSAPTSGRALSYTQYF	TGCAGTGCTCCTACTAGCGGGAGGGCCCTTTCGTATACGCAGTATTTT
TRBV4-1	TRBJ2-2	.	few	CASSHVLWAERSTGELFF	TGCGCCAGCAGCCATGTTCTATGGGCGGAGAGGAGCACCGGGGAGCTGTTTTTT
TRBV12-3/TRBV12-4	TRBJ2-1	.	many	CASSLRLGDYNEQFF	TGTGCCAGCAGTTTAAGACTAGGGGACTACAATGAGCAGTTCTTC